This T cell receptor beta chain was retrieved from a study of blood T cell repertoires in COVID-19. The method was immunoSEQ multiplex PCR; TCRdb's version includes in-frame clones alone and lacks a portion of them. This table has under 400,000 clones, about 87% appearing once. This CDR3 is 14 amino acids long. J gave up 4 bases and V 5 bases, and 6 bases lay outside the gene matches. Germline CDR1 reads SNHLY; CDR2 reads FYNNEI. The chain couples TRBV2 to TRBJ2-3, with 7 bases fitting TRBD1. The receptor was isolated from a man aged 40-55 years in a cohort exposed to, infected with or recovered from COVID-19 (not recorded which). Material for sequencing was PBMCs or T cells enriched from blood (not recorded which). CDR3 in amino acids: CASSKITGADTQYF. DNA for the CDR3: TGTGCCAGCAGTAAGATCACAGGGGCAGATACGCAGTATTTT.